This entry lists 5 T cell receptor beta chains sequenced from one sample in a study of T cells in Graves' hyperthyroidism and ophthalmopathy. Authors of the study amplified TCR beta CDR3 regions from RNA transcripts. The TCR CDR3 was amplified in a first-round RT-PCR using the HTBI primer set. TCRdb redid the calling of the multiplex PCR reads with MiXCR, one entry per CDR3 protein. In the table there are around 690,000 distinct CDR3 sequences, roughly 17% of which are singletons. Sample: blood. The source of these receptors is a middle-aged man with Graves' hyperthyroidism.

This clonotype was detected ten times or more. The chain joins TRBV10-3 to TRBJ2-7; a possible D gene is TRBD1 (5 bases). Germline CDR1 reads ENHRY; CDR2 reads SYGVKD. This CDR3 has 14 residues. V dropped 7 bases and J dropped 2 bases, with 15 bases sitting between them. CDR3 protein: CAIKLGPGTYEQYF. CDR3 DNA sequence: TGTGCCATCAAATTAGGGCCAGGGACCTACGAGCAGTACTTC.

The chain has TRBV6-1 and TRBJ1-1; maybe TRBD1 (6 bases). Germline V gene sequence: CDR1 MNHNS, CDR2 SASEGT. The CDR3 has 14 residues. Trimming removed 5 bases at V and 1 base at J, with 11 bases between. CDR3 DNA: TGTGCCAGCAGTCGAGGGGGGCGGAACACTGAAGCTTTCTTT. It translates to CASSRGGRNTEAFF.

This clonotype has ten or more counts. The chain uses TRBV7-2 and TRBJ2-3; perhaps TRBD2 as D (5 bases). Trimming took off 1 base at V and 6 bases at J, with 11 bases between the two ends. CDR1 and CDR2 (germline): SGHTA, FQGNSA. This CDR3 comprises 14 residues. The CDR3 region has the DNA TGTGCCAGCAGCTTAGAGGCTAGCAGGGATACGCAGTATTTT. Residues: CASSLEASRDTQYF.

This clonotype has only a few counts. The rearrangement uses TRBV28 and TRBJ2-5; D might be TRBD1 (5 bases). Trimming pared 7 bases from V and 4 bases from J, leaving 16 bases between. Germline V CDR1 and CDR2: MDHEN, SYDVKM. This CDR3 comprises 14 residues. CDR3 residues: CASIDHVGAETQYF. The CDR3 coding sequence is TGTGCCAGCATCGACCACGTAGGGGCAGAGACCCAGTACTTC.

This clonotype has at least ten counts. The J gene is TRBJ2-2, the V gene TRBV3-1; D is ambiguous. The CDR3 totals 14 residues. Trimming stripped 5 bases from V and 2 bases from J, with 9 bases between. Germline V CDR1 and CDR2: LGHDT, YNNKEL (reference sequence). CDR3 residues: CASSFDVNTGELFF. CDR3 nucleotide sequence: TGTGCCAGCAGCTTTGATGTAAACACCGGGGAGCTGTTTTTT.